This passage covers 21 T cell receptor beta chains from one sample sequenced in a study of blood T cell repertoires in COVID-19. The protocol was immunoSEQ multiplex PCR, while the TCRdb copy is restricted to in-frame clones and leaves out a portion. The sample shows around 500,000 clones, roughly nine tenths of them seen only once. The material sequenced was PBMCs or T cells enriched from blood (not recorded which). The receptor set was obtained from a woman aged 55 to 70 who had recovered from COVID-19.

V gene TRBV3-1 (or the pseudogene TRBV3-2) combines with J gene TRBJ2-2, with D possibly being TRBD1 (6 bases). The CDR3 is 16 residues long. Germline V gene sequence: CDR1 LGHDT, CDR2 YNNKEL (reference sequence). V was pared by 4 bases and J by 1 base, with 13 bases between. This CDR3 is CASSLARGRNTGELFF. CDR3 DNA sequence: TGTGCCAGCAGCCTGGCGAGGGGGAGGAACACCGGGGAGCTGTTTTTT.

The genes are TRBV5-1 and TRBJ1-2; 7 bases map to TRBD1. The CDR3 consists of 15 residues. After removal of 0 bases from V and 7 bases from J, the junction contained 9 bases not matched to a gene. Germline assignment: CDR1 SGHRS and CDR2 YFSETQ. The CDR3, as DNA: TGCGCCAGCAGCTTGGATAGGGGGCTCTCCCTTGGCTACACCTTC. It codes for CASSLDRGLSLGYTF.

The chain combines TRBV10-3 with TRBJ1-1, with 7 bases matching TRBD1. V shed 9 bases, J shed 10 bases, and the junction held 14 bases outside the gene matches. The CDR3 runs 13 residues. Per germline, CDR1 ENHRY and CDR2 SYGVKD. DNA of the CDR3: TGTGCCATATATCCAGGGGGTGGGATTGGAGCTTTCTTT. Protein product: CAIYPGGGIGAFF.

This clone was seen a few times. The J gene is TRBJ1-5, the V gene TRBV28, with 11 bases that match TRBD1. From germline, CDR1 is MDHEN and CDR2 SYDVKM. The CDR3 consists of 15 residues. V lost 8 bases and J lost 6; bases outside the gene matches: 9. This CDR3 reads CASGSGTGGGQPQHF. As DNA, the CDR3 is TGTGCCAGCGGATCAGGGACAGGGGGGGGTCAGCCCCAGCATTTT.

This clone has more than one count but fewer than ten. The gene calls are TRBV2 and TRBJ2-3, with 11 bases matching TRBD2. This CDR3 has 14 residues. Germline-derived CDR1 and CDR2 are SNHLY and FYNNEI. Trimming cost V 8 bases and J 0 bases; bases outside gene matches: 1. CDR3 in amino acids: CASRLAGSTDTQYF. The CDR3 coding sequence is TGTGCCAGCCGACTAGCGGGGAGCACAGATACGCAGTATTTT.

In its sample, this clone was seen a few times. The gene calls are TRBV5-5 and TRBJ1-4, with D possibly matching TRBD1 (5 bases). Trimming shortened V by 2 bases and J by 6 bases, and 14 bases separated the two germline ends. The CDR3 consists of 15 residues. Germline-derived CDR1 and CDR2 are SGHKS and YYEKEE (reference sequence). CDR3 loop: CASSFMGGADEKLFF. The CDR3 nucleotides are TGTGCCAGCAGCTTTATGGGAGGGGCCGATGAAAAACTGTTTTTT.

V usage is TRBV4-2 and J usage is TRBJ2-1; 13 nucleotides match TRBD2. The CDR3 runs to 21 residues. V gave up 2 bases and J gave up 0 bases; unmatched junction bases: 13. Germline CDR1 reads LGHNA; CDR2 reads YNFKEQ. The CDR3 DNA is TGTGCCAGCAGCCAAACCATTGGACTAGCGGGGGCCAAGAGCTCCTACAATGAGCAGTTCTTC. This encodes CASSQTIGLAGAKSSYNEQFF.

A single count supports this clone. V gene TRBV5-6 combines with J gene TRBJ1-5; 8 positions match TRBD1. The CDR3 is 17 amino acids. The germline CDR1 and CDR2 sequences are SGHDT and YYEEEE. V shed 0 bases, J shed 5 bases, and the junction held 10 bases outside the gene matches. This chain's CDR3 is CASSLGPHTGGDQPQHF. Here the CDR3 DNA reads TGTGCCAGCAGCTTGGGACCCCACACAGGGGGGGATCAGCCCCAGCATTTT.

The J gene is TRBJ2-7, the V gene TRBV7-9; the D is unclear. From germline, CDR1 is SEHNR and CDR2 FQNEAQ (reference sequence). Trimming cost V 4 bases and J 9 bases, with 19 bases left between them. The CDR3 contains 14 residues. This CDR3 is CASSSTDFITRQYF. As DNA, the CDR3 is TGTGCCAGCAGCTCGACTGATTTTATTACGAGGCAGTACTTC.

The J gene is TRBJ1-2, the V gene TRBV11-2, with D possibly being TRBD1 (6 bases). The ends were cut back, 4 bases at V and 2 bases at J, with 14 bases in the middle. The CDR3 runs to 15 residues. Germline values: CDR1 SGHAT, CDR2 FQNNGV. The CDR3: CASSSHRESNYGYTF. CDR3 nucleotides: TGTGCCAGCAGCTCCCACAGGGAGTCAAACTATGGCTACACCTTC.

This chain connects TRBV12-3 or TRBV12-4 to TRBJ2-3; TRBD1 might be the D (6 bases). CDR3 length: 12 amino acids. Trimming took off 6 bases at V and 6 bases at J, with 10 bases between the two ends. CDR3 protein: CASSSRGDTQYF. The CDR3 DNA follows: TGTGCCAGCAGCAGCAGGGGTGATACGCAGTATTTT.

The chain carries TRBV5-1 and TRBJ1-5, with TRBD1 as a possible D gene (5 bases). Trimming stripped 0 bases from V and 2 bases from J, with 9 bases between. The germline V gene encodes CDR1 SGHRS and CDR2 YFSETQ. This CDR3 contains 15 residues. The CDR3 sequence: CASSLVSGGNQPQHF. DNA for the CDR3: TGCGCCAGCAGCTTGGTTTCGGGGGGCAATCAGCCCCAGCATTTT.

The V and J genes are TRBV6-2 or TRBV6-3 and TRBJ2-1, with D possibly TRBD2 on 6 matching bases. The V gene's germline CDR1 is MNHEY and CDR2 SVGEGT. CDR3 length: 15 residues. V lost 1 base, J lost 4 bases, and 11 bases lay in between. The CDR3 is CASSYWSGVYNEQFF. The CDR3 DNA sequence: TGTGCCAGCAGTTACTGGTCGGGGGTATACAATGAGCAGTTCTTC.

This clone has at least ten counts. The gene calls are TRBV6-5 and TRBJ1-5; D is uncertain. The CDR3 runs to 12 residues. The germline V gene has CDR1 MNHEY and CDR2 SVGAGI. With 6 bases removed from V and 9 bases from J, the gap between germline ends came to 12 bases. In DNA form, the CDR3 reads TGTGCCAGCAGAACTAAAACGGGGCCCCAGCATTTT. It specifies CASRTKTGPQHF.

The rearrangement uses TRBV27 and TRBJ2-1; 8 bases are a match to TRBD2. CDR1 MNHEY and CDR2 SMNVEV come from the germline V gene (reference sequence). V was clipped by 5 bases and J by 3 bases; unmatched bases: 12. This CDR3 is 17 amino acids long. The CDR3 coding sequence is TGTGCCAGCAGTCCAATCGGACTAGCCTCCCTCTACAATGAGCAGTTCTTC. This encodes CASSPIGLASLYNEQFF.

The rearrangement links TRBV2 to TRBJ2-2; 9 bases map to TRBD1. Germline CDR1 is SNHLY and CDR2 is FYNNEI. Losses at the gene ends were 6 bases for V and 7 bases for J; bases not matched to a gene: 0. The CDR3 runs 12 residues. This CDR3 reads CASRDRGGELFF. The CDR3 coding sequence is TGTGCCAGCAGGGACAGGGGCGGGGAGCTGTTTTTT.

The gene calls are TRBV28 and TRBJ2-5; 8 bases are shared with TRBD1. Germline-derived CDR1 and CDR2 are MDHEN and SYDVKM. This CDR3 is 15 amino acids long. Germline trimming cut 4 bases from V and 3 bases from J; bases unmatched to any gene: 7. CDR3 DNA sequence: TGTGCCAGCAGTTCCTCGGGACAGGTCAAAGAGACCCAGTACTTC. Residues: CASSSSGQVKETQYF. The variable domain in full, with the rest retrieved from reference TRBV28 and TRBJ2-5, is DVKVTQSSRYLVKRTGEKVFLECVQDMDHENMFWYRQDPGLGLRLIYFSYDVKMKEKGDIPEGYSVSREKKERFSLILESASTNQTSMYLCASSSSGQVKETQYFGPGTRLLVL.

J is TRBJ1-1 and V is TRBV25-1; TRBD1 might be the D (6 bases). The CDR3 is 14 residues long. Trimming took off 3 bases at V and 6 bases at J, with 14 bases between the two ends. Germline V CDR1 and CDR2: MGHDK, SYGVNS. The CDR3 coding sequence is TGTGCCAGCAGTGATTGGACAGCTACTTCTGAAGCTTTCTTT. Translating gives CASSDWTATSEAFF.

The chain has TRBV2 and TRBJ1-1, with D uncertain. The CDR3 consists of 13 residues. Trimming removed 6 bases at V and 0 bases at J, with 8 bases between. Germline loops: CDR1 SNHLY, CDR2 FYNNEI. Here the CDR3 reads CASSGLMNTEAFF. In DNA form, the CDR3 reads TGTGCCAGCAGCGGACTGATGAACACTGAAGCTTTCTTT.

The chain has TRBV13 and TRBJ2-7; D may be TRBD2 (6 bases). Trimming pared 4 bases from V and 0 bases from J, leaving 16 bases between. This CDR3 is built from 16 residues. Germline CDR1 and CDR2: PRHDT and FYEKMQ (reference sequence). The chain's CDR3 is CASSWTGTLSSYEQYF. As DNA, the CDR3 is TGTGCCAGCAGCTGGACTGGGACTTTGAGCTCCTACGAGCAGTACTTC.

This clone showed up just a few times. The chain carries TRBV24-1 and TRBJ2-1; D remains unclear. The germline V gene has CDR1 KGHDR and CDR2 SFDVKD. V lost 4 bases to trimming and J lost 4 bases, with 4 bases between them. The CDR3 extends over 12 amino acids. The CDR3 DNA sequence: TGTGCCACCAGTGACGAGTACAATGAGCAGTTCTTC. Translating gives CATSDEYNEQFF.